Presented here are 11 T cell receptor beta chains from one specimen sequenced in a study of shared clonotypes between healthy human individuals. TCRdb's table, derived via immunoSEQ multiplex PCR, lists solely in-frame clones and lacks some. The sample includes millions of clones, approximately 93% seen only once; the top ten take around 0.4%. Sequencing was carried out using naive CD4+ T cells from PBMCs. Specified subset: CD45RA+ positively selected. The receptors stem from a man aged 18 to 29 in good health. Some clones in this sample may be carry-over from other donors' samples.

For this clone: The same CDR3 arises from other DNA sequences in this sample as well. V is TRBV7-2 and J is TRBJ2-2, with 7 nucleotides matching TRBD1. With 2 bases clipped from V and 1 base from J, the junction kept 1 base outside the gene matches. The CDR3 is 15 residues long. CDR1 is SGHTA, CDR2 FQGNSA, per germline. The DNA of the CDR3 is TGTGCCAGCAGCTTACGGACAGGGAACACCGGGGAGCTGTTTTTT. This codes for CASSLRTGNTGELFF.

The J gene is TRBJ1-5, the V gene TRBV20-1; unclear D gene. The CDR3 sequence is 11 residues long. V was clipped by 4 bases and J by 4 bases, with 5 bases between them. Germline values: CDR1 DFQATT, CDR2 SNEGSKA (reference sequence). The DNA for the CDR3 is TGCAGTGCTATCGCTAATCAGCCCCAGCATTTT. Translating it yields CSAIANQPQHF.

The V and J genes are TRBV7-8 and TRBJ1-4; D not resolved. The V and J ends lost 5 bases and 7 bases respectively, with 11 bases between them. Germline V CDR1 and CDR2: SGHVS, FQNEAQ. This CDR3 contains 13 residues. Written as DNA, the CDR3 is TGTGCCAGCAGCCCTCGTTTGGCTGAAAAACTGTTTTTT. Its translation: CASSPRLAEKLFF. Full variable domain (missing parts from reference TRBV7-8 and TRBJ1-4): GAGVSQSPRYKVAKRGQDVALRCDPISGHVSLFWYQQALGQGPEFLTYFQNEAQLDKSGLPSDRFFAERPEGSVSTLKIQRTQQEDSAVYLCASSPRLAEKLFFGSGTQLSVL.

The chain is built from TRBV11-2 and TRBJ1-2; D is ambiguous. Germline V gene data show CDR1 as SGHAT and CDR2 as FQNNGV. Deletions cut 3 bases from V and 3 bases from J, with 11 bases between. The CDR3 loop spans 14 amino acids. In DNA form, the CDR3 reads TGTGCCAGCAGCTTTGGGGAGGGCTACTATGGCTACACCTTC. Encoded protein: CASSFGEGYYGYTF. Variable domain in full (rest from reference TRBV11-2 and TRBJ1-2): EAGVAQSPRYKIIEKRQSVAFWCNPISGHATLYWYQQILGQGPKLLIQFQNNGVVDDSQLPKDRFSAERLKGVDSTLKIQPAKLEDSAVYLCASSFGEGYYGYTFGSGTRLTVV.

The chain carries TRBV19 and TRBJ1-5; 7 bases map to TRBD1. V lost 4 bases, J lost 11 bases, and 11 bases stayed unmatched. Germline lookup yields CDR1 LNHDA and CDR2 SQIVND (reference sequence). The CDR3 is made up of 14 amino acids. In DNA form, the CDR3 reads TGTGCCAGTAGTAGACAGGGTCCGGGTTATTCCCAGCATTTT. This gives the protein CASSRQGPGYSQHF. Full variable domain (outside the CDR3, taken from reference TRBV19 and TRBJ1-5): DGGITQSPKYLFRKEGQNVTLSCEQNLNHDAMYWYRQDPGQGLRLIYYSQIVNDFQKGDIAEGYSVSREKKESFPLTVTSAQKNPTAFYLCASSRQGPGYSQHFGDGTRLSIL.

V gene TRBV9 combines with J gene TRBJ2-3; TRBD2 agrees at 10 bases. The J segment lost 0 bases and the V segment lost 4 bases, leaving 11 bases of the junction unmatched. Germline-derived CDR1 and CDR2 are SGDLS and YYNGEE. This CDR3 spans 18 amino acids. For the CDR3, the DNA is TGTGCCAGCAGCCCACAGGGGGTAGCGGGAGGTAGCACAGATACGCAGTATTTT. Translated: CASSPQGVAGGSTDTQYF.

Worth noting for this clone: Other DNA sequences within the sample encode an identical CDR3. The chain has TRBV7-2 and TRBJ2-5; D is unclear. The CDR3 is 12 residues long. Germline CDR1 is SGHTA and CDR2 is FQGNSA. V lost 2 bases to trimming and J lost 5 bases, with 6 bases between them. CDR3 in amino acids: CASSLQRETQYF. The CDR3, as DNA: TGTGCCAGCAGCTTACAAAGGGAGACCCAGTACTTC.

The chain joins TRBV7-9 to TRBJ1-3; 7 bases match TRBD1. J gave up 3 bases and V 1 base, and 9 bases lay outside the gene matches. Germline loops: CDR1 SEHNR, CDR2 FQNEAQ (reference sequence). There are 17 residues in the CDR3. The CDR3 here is CASSLVHRQGDGNTIYF. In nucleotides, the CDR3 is TGTGCCAGCAGCTTAGTTCACCGACAGGGAGATGGAAACACCATATATTTT.

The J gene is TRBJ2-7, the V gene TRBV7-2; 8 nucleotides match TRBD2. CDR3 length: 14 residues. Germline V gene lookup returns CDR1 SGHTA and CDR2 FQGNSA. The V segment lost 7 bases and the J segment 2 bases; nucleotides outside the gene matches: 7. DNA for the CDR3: TGTGCCAGCATCGGGAGGGCCGCGCCCTACGAGCAGTACTTC. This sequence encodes CASIGRAAPYEQYF.

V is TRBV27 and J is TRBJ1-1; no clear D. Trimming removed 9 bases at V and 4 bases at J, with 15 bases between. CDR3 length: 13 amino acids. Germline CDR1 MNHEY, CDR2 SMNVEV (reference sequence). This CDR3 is CASQIRRGTEAFF. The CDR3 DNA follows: TGTGCCAGTCAAATACGGCGGGGCACTGAAGCTTTCTTT.

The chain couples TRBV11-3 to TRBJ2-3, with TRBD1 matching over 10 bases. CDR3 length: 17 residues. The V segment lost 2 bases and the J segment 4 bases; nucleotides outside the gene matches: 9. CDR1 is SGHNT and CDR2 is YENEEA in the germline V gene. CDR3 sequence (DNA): TGTGCCAGCAGCTTAACCGCCCCCGGGACAGGGGCAGATACGCAGTATTTT. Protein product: CASSLTAPGTGADTQYF.